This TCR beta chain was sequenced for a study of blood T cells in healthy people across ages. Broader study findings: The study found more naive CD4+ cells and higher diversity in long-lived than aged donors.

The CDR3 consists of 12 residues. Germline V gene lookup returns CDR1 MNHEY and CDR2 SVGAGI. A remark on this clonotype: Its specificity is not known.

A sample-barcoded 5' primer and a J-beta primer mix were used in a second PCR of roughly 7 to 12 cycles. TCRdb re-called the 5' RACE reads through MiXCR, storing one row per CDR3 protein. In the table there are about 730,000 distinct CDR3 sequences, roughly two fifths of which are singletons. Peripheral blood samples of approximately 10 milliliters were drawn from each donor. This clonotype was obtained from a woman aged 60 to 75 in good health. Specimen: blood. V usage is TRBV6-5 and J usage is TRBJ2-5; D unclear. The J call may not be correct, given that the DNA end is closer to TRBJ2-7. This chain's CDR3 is CASSYSLGEQYF. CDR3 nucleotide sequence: TGTGCCAGCAGTTACTCGTTGGGCGAGCAGTACTTC.